Listed below are T cell receptor beta chains from one sample, sequenced in a study of shared clonotypes between healthy human individuals. The repertoire was sequenced with immunoSEQ multiplex PCR; TCRdb's copy has only in-frame clones and lacks some. The sample lists about 2 million clones, about 95% seen once, with under 1.5% in the top ten. The sequencing input was naive CD8+ T cells sorted from blood. All receptors derive from a man between 18 and 29 years old in good health. CDR3s include the opening cysteine and the closing phenylalanine or tryptophan. The D gene is left open where the match is weak. A row's size may be missing; if present it is once, few, many or a size class.

CDR3 protein | CDR3 DNA | V gene | D gene | clone size | J gene
CASSWASGSYEQYF | TGCGCCAGCAGCTGGGCCAGTGGCTCCTACGAGCAGTACTTC | TRBV5-1 | . | . | TRBJ2-7
CASSKGLSMYEQYF | TGTGCCAGTAGTAAGGGTTTGAGCATGTACGAGCAGTACTTC | TRBV19 | . | . | TRBJ2-7
CAWTAGAGKLDTQYF | TGTGCCTGGACGGCGGGGGCCGGAAAGCTAGATACGCAGTATTTT | TRBV30 | . | . | TRBJ2-3
CASSKGERPGQGAEASYNEQFF | TGTGCCAGCAGCAAAGGCGAGAGACCGGGACAGGGGGCTGAAGCGTCCTACAATGAGCAGTTCTTC | TRBV21-1 | . | . | TRBJ2-1
CASSLAVTYEQYF | TGTGCCAGCAGCTTAGCAGTAACCTACGAGCAGTACTTC | TRBV11-2 | . | . | TRBJ2-7
CAISGQTVDNRPASTDTQYF | TGTGCCATCAGTGGACAAACCGTGGACAACCGGCCAGCTAGCACAGATACGCAGTATTTT | TRBV10-3 | . | once | TRBJ2-3
CAWKYTEAFF | TGTGCCTGGAAATACACTGAAGCTTTCTTT | TRBV30 | . | . | TRBJ1-1
CASSSGTGSPHEQFF | TGTGCCAGCAGTTCCGGGACAGGGTCCCCACATGAGCAGTTCTTC | TRBV28 | TRBD1 | . | TRBJ2-1
CASSPSGQTYEQYF | TGTGCCAGCAGTCCTAGCGGGCAAACCTACGAGCAGTACTTC | TRBV9 | TRBD2 | . | TRBJ2-7
CASSPGAGAGAYEQYF | TGCGCCAGCAGCCCAGGAGCGGGGGCAGGGGCCTACGAGCAGTACTTC | TRBV4-1 | TRBD2 | . | TRBJ2-7
CAWTGINTEAFF | TGTGCCTGGACAGGGATCAACACTGAAGCTTTCTTT | TRBV30 | . | few | TRBJ1-1
CASSLGYLAEQFF | TGTGCCAGCAGCTTGGGGTATCTTGCGGAGCAGTTCTTC | TRBV11-3 | . | . | TRBJ2-1
CASSLLGFEETQYF | TGTGCCAGCAGTTTACTTGGTTTCGAGGAGACCCAGTACTTC | TRBV28 | . | . | TRBJ2-5
CASTLSGGTNTEAFF | TGTGCCAGTACCCTATCCGGAGGGACGAACACTGAAGCTTTCTTT | TRBV19 | . | . | TRBJ1-1
CASSDPWTGEGYTF | TGTGCCAGCAGTGACCCTTGGACAGGGGAAGGCTACACCTTC | TRBV2 | TRBD1 | few | TRBJ1-2
CASSLTGAEAFF | TGTGCCAGCAGCTTGACAGGGGCTGAAGCTTTCTTT | TRBV5-6 | TRBD1 | . | TRBJ1-1
CASSLRGCTDTQYF | TGTGCCAGCAGTCTTAGAGGCTGCACAGATACGCAGTATTTT | TRBV6-1 | . | once | TRBJ2-3
CASSTQQGPGELFF | TGTGCCAGTAGTACCCAACAGGGGCCCGGGGAGCTGTTTTTT | TRBV19 | TRBD1 | . | TRBJ2-2
CATLQGGDTGELFF | TGTGCCACCCTACAGGGTGGGGACACCGGGGAGCTGTTTTTT | TRBV6-5 | . | . | TRBJ2-2
CASSFGGSVAYEQYF | TGCGCCAGCAGCTTCGGGGGGTCAGTGGCCTACGAGCAGTACTTC | TRBV5-1 | TRBD2 | . | TRBJ2-7
CASSLGAEFQEQYF | TGTGCCAGCAGCTTAGGGGCAGAGTTTCAGGAGCAGTACTTC | TRBV7-8 | . | once | TRBJ2-7
CASSEGLAGFQETQYF | TGTGCCAGCAGCGAAGGACTAGCGGGGTTCCAAGAGACCCAGTACTTC | TRBV13 | TRBD2 | . | TRBJ2-5
CASSPDRVNTGELFF | TGTGCCAGCAGCCCGGACAGGGTTAACACCGGGGAGCTGTTTTTT | TRBV5-4 | TRBD1 | . | TRBJ2-2
CASSLVARRPGNEQFF | TGCGCCAGCAGCTTGGTGGCAAGGAGACCGGGGAATGAGCAGTTCTTC | TRBV5-1 | . | . | TRBJ2-1
CASSFGQTYGYTF | TGTGCCAGCAGTTTTGGGCAGACATATGGCTACACCTTC | TRBV28 | . | . | TRBJ1-2
CSGGGGLTYEQYF | TGCAGCGGAGGCGGGGGCTTGACCTACGAGCAGTACTTC | TRBV29-1 | . | . | TRBJ2-7
CASSVGGVTYEQYF | TGTGCCAGCAGTGTGGGGGGTGTCACCTACGAGCAGTACTTC | TRBV2 | . | . | TRBJ2-7
CASSSDGYNEQFF | TGTGCCAGCAGCTCAGACGGCTACAATGAGCAGTTCTTC | TRBV7-9 | . | . | TRBJ2-1
CASSIIGPSTDTQYF | TGTGCCAGCAGTATAATCGGACCGAGCACAGATACGCAGTATTTT | TRBV27 | . | . | TRBJ2-3
CSASPNEQFF | TGCAGTGCTAGCCCCAATGAGCAGTTCTTC | TRBV20-1 | . | . | TRBJ2-1